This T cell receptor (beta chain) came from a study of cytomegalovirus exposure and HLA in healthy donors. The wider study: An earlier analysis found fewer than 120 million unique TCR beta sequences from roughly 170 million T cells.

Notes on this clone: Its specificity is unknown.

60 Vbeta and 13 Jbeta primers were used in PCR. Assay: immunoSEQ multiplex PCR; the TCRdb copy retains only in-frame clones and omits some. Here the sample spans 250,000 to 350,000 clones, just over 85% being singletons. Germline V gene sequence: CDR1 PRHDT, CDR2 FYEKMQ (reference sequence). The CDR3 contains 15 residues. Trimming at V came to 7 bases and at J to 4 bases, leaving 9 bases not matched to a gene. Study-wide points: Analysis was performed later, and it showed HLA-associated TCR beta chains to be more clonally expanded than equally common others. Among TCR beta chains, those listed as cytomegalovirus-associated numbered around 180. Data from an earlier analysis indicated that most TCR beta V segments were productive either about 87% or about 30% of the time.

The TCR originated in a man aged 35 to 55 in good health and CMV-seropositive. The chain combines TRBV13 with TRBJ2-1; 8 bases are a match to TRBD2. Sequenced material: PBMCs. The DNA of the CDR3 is TGTGCCAGCACCGTCGGGAGGGCCGGGTACAATGAGCAGTTCTTC. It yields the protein CASTVGRAGYNEQFF. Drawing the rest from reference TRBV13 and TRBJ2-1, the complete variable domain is AAGVIQSPRHLIKEKRETATLKCYPIPRHDTVYWYQQGPGQDPQFLISFYEKMQSDKGSIPDRFSAQQFSDYHSELNMSSLELGDSALYFCASTVGRAGYNEQFFGPGTRLTVL.